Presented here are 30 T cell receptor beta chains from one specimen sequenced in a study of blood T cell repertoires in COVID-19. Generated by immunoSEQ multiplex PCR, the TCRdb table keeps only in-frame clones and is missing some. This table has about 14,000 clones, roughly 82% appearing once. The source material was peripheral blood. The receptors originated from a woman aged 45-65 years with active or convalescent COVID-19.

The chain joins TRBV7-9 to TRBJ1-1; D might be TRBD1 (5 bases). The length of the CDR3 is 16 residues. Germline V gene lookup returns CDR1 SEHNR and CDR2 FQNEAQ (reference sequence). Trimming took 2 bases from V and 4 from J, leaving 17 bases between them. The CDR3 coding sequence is TGTGCCAGCAGCTTAATAAACGGGGGGTCGGGCACTGAAGCTTTCTTT. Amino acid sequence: CASSLINGGSGTEAFF. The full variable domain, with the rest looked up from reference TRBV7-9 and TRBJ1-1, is DTGVSQNPRHKITKRGQNVTFRCDPISEHNRLYWYRQTLGQGPEFLTYFQNEAQLEKSRLLSDRFSAERPKGSFSTLEIQRTEQGDSAMYLCASSLINGGSGTEAFFGQGTRLTVV.

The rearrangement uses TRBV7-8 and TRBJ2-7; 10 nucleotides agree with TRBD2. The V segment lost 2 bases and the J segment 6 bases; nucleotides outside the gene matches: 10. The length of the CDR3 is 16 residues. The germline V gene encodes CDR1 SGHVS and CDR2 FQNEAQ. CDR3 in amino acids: CASSLSSSGGAGEQYF. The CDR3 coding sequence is TGTGCCAGCAGCTTATCTTCCAGCGGGGGGGCCGGCGAGCAGTACTTC.

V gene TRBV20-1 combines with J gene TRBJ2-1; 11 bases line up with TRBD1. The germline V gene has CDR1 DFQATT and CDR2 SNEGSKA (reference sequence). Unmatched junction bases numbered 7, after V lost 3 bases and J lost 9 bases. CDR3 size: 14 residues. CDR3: CSASRDRGDVEQFF. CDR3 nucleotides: TGCAGTGCTAGTCGGGACAGGGGGGACGTTGAGCAGTTCTTC.

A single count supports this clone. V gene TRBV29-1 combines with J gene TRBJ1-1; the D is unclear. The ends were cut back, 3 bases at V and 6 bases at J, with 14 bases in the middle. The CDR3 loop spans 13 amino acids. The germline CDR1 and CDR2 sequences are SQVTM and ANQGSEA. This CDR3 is CSVEDPRESEAFF. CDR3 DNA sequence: TGCAGCGTTGAGGACCCGCGGGAGTCTGAAGCTTTCTTT.

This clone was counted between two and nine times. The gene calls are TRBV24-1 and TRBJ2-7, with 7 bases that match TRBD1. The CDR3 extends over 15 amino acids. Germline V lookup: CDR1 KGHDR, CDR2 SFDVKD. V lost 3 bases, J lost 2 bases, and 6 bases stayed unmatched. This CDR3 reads CATSDPQGKTYEQYF. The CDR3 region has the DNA TGTGCCACCAGTGATCCACAGGGGAAGACCTACGAGCAGTACTTC.

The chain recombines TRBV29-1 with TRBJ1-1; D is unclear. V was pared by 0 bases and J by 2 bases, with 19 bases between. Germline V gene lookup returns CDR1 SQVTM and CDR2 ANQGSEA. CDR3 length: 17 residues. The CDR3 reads CSVEDLFVGRPNTEAFF. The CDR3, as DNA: TGCAGCGTTGAAGATCTTTTTGTGGGCAGACCCAACACTGAAGCTTTCTTT.

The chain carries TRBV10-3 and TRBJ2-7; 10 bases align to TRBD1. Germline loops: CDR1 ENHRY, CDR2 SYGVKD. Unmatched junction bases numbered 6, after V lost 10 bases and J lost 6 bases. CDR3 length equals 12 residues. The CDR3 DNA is TGTGCCACCCGACAGGGGGCTGTCGAGCAGTACTTC. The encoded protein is CATRQGAVEQYF.

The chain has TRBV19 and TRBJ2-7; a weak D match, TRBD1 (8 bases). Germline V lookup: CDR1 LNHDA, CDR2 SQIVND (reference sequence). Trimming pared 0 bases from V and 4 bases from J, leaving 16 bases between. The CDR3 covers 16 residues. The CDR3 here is CASSIDRKRDRYEQYF. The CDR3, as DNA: TGTGCCAGTAGTATAGATCGGAAGCGGGACAGGTACGAGCAGTACTTC. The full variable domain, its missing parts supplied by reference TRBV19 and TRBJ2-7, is DGGITQSPKYLFRKEGQNVTLSCEQNLNHDAMYWYRQDPGQGLRLIYYSQIVNDFQKGDIAEGYSVSREKKESFPLTVTSAQKNPTAFYLCASSIDRKRDRYEQYFGPGTRLTVT.

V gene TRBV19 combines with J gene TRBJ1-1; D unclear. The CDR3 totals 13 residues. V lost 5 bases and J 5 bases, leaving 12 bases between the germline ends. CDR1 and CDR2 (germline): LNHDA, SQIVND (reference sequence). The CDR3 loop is CASSGGLGTEAFF. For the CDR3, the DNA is TGTGCCAGTAGTGGAGGGCTGGGGACTGAAGCTTTCTTT.

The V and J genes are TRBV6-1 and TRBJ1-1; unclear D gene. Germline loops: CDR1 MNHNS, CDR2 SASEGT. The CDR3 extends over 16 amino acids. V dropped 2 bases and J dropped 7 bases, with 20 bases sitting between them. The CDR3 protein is CASSEPLLLVAGEAFF. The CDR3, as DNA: TGTGCCAGCAGTGAACCCCTCCTTTTGGTAGCGGGTGAAGCTTTCTTT.

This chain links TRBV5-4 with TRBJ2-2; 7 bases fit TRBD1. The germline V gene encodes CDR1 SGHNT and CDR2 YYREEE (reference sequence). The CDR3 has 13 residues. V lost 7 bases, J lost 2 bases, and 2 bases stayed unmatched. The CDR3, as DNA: TGTGCCAGCCGACAGGGTAACACCGGGGAGCTGTTTTTT. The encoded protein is CASRQGNTGELFF.

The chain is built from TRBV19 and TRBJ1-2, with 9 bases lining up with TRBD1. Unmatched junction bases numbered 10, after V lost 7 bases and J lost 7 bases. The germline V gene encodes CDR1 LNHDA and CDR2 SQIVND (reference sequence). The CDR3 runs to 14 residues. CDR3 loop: CASTKQGASSGYTF. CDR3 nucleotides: TGTGCCAGTACCAAACAGGGGGCGTCTTCTGGCTACACCTTC.

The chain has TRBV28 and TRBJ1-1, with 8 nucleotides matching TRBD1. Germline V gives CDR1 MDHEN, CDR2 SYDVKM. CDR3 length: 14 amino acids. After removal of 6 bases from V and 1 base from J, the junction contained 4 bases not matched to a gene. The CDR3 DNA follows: TGTGCCAGCAGCAAGACAGGGGAGAACACTGAAGCTTTCTTT. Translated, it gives CASSKTGENTEAFF.

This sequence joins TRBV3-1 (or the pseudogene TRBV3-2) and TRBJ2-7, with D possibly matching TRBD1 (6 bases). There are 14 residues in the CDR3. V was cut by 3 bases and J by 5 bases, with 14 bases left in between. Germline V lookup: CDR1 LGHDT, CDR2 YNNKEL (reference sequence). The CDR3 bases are TGTGCCAGCAGCCATGATGGGGGACAAGACGAGCAGTACTTC. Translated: CASSHDGGQDEQYF.

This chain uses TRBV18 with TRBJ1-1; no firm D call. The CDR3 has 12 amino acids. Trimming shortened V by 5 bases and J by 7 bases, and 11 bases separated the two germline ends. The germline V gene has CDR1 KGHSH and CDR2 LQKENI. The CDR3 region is CASSALGGEAFF. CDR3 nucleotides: TGTGCCAGCTCAGCCCTGGGAGGTGAAGCTTTCTTT.

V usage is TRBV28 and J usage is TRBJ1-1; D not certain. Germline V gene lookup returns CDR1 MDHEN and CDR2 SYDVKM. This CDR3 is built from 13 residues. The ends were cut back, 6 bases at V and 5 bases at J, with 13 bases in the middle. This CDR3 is CASSPARGTEAFF. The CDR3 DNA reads TGTGCCAGCAGCCCAGCGCGAGGTACTGAAGCTTTCTTT. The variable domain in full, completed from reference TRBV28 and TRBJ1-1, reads DVKVTQSSRYLVKRTGEKVFLECVQDMDHENMFWYRQDPGLGLRLIYFSYDVKMKEKGDIPEGYSVSREKKERFSLILESASTNQTSMYLCASSPARGTEAFFGQGTRLTVV.

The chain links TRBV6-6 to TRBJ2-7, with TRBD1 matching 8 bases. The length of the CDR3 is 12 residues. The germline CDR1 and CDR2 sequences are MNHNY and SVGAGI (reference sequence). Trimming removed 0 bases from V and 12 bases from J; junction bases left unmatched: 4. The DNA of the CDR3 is TGTGCCAGCAGTTACTCTGGACAGGGCTGGTACTTC. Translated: CASSYSGQGWYF.

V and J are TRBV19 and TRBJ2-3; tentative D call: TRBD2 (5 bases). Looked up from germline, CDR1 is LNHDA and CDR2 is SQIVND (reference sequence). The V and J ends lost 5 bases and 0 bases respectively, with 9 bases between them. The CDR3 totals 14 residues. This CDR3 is CASSLGSSTDTQYF. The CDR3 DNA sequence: TGTGCCAGTAGTTTGGGGAGTAGCACAGATACGCAGTATTTT.

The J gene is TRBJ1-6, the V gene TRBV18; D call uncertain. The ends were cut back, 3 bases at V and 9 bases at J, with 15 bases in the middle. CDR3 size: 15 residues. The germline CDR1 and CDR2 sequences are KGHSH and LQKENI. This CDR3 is CASSPGYRSFSPLHF. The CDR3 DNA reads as TGTGCCAGCTCACCTGGATACAGAAGTTTTTCACCCCTCCACTTT.

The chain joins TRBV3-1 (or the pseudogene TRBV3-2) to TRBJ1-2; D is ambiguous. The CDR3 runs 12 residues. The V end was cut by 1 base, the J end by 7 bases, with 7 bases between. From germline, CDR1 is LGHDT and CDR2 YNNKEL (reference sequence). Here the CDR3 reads CASSQVTGGYTF. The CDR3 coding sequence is TGTGCCAGCAGCCAAGTAACTGGTGGCTACACCTTC.

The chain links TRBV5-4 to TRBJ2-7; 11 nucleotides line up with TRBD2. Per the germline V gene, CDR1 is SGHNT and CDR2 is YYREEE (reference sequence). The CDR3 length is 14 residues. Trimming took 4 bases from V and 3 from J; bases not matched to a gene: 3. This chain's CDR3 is CASSPGTSGYEQYF. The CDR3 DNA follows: TGTGCCAGCAGCCCCGGGACTAGCGGCTACGAGCAGTACTTC.

The CDR3 sequence: CASSQEPGSGTEAFF. The CDR3 bases are TGCGCCAGCAGCCAAGAGCCAGGGTCTGGCACTGAAGCTTTCTTT. The gene calls are TRBV4-1 and TRBJ1-1; tentative D call: TRBD1 (5 bases). The CDR3 totals 15 residues. Trimming took 0 bases from V and 4 from J, leaving 12 bases between them. Germline assignment: CDR1 MGHRA and CDR2 YSYEKL.

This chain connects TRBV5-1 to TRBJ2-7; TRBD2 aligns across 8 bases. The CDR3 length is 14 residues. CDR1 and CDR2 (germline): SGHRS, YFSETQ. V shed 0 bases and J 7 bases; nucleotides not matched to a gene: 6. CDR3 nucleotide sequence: TGCGCCAGCAGCTTGGGGAGCGGGAGTCGGGAGCAGTACTTC. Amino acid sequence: CASSLGSGSREQYF.

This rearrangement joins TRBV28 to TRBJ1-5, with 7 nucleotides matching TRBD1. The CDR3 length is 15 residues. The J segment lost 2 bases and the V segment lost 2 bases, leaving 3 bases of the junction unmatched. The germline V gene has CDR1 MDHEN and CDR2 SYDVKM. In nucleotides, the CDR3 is TGTGCCAGCAGTTTACTAGGGGGCGGCAATCAGCCCCAGCATTTT. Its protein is CASSLLGGGNQPQHF.

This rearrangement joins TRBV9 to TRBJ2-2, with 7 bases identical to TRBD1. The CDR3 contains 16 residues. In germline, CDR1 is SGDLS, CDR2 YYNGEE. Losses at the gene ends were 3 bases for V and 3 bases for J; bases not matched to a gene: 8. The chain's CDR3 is CASSAPTGFDTGELFF. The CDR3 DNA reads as TGTGCCAGCAGCGCCCCGACAGGGTTTGACACCGGGGAGCTGTTTTTT.

In DNA, the CDR3 is TGTGCCAGCAGCTTCGGACTAGCGGGGGGGCCAGATACGCAGTATTTT. It translates to CASSFGLAGGPDTQYF. The chain links TRBV11-1 to TRBJ2-3; 15 bases line up with TRBD2. The CDR3 extends over 16 amino acids. Trimming at V came to 3 bases and at J to 4 bases, leaving 2 bases not matched to a gene. Germline V gene lookup returns CDR1 SGHAT and CDR2 FQDESV (reference sequence).

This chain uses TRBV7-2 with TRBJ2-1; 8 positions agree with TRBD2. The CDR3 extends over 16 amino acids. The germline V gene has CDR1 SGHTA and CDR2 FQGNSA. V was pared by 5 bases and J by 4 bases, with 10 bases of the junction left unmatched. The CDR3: CASSMEGTSGYNEQFF. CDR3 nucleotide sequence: TGTGCCAGCAGCATGGAGGGAACTAGCGGTTACAATGAGCAGTTCTTC. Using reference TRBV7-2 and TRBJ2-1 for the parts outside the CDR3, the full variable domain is GAGVSQSPSNKVTEKGKDVELRCDPISGHTALYWYRQSLGQGLEFLIYFQGNSAPDKSGLPSDRFSAERTGGSVSTLTIQRTQQEDSAVYLCASSMEGTSGYNEQFFGPGTRLTVL.

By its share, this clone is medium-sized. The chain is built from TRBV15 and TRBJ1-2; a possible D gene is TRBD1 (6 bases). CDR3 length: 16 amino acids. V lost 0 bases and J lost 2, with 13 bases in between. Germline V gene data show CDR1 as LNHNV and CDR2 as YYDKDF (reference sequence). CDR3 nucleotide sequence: TGTGCCACCAGCAGAGAATCGGGGGGCGGGAACTATGGCTACACCTTC. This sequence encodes CATSRESGGGNYGYTF.

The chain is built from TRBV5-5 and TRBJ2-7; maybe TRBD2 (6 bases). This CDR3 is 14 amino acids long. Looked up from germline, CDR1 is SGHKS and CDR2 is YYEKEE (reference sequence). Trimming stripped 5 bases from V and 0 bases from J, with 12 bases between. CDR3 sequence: CASRHQGGSYEQYF. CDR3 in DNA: TGTGCCAGCAGGCATCAGGGAGGCTCCTACGAGCAGTACTTC.

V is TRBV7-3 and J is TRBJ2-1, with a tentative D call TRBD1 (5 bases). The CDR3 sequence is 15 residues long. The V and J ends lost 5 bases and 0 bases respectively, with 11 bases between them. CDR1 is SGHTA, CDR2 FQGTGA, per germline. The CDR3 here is CASSIDRGSYNEQFF. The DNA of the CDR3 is TGTGCCAGCAGCATCGACAGAGGCTCCTACAATGAGCAGTTCTTC. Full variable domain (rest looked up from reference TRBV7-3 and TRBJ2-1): GAGVSQTPSNKVTEKGKYVELRCDPISGHTALYWYRQSLGQGPEFLIYFQGTGAADDSGLPNDRFFAVRPEGSVSTLKIQRTERGDSAVYLCASSIDRGSYNEQFFGPGTRLTVL.